The sequence of this T cell receptor beta chain was determined in a study of neoadjuvant anti-PD-1 for oral cavity cancer. Study-level background: Before surgery, most patients got three to four biweekly 3 mg/kg nivolumab doses. Regarding the study as a whole: Only a few patients per response group were TCR-analyzed; validation needed. Treg/Th17 ratio rose with pretreatment blood and fell with post-treatment tumor TCRbeta clonality.

Clones were sequenced by immunoSEQ multiplex PCR, and TCRdb holds only the in-frame ones, with some missing. The sample includes about 62,000 clones, approximately 79% of them seen just once. Germline CDR1 reads SNHLY; CDR2 reads FYNNEI. Trimming removed 4 bases at V and 0 bases at J, with 4 bases between. CDR3 length: 13 residues. These newly diagnosed stage II-IVA oral cavity squamous cell carcinoma patients had no prior systemic or radiation treatment. This clone has a single count. Its antigen remains unknown. This chain uses TRBV2 with TRBJ1-5; D unclear. The TCR was taken from a person aged 40 to 85 with oral cavity squamous cell carcinoma. Sample: PBMCs, taken before nivolumab (anti-PD-1) treatment. CDR3 loop: CASSGGSNQPQHF. CDR3 sequence (DNA): TGTGCCAGCAGTGGAGGTAGCAATCAGCCCCAGCATTTT.